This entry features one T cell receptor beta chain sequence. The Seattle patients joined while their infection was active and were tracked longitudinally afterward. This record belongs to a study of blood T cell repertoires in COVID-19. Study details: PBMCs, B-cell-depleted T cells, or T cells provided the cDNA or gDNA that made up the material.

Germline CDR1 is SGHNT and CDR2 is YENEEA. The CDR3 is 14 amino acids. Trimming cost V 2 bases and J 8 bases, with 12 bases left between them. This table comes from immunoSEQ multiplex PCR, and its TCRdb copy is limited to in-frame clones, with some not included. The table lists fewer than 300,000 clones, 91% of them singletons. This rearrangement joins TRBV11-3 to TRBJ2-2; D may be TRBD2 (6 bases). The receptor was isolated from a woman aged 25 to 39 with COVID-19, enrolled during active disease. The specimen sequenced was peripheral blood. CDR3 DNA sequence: TGTGCCAGCAGCTTACGGGGGTCCGGGGGGGAGCTGTTTTTT. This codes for CASSLRGSGGELFF.